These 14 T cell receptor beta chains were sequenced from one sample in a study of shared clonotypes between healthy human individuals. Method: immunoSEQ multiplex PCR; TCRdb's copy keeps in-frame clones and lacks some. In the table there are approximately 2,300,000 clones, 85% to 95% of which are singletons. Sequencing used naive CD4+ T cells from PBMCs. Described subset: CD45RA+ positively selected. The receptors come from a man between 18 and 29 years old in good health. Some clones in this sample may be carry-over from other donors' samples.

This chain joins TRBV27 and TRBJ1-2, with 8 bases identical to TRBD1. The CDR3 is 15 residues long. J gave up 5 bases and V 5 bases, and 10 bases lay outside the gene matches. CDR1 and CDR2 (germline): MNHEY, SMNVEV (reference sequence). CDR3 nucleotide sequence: TGTGCCAGCAGTGGGGACCGGACAGGGCGTTATGGCTACACCTTC. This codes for CASSGDRTGRYGYTF.

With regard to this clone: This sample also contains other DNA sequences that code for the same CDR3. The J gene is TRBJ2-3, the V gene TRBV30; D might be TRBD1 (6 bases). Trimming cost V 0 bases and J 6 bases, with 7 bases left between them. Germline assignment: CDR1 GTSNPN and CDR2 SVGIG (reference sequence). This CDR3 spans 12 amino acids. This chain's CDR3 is CAWSVGGDTQYF. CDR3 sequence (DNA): TGTGCCTGGAGTGTAGGGGGTGATACGCAGTATTTT.

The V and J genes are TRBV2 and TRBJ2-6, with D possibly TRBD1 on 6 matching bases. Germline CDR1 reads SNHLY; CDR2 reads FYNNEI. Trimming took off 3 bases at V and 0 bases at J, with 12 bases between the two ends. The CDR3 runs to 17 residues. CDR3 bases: TGTGCCAGCAGTGAGGGCAGGGGCCCCTCTGGGGCCAACGTCCTGACTTTC. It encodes CASSEGRGPSGANVLTF.

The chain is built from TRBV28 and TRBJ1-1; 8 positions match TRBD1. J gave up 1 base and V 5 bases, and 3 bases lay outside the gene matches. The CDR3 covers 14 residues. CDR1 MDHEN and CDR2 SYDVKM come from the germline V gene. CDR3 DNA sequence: TGTGCCAGCAGTAACAGGGGGTCGAACACTGAAGCTTTCTTT. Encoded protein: CASSNRGSNTEAFF.

The CDR3, as DNA: TGTGCCAGTAGTCAGGCTAGCGATACGCAGTATTTT. This encodes CASSQASDTQYF. The rearrangement uses TRBV19 and TRBJ2-3, with a weak D call TRBD2 (5 bases). Trimming removed 5 bases at V and 6 bases at J, with 9 bases between. The CDR3 spans 12 residues. Per the germline V gene, CDR1 is LNHDA and CDR2 is SQIVND (reference sequence).

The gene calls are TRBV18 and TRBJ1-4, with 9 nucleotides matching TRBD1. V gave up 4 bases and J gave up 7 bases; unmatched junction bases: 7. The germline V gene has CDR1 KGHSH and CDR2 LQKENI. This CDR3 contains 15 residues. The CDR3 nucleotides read TGTGCCAGCTCACAACCGGGACAGGGAGGTGAAAAACTGTTTTTT. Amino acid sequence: CASSQPGQGGEKLFF.

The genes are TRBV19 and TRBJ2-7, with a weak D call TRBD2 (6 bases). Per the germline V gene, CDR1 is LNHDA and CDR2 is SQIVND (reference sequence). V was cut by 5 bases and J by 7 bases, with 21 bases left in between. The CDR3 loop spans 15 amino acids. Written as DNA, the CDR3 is TGTGCCAGTAGTTCCCGGGACCCCTCGGGGGAAGAGCAGTACTTC. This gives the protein CASSSRDPSGEEQYF.

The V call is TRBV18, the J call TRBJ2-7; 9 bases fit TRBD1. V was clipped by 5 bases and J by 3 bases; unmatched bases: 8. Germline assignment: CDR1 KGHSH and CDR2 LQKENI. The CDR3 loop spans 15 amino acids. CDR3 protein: CASSKYRDRVYEQYF. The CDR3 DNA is TGTGCCAGCTCAAAATACCGGGACAGGGTCTACGAGCAGTACTTC.

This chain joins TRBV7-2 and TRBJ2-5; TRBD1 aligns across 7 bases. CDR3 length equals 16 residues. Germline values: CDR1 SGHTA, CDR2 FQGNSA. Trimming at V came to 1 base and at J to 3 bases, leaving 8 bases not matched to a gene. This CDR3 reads CASSLGFGQGEETQYF. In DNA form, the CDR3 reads TGTGCCAGCAGCTTAGGATTCGGGCAGGGGGAAGAGACCCAGTACTTC.

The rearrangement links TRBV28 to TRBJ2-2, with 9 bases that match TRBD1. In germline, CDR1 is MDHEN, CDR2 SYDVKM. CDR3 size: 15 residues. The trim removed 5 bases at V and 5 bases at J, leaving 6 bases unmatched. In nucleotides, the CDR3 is TGTGCCAGCAGTGGGACAGGGAGGCGGACCGGGGAGCTGTTTTTT. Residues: CASSGTGRRTGELFF.

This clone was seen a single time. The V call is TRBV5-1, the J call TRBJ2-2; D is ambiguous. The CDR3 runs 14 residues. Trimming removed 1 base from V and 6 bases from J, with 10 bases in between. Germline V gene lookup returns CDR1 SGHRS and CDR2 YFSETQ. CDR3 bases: TGCGCCAGCAGCTTGATTCAAGGTCCCGGGGAGCTGTTTTTT. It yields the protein CASSLIQGPGELFF.

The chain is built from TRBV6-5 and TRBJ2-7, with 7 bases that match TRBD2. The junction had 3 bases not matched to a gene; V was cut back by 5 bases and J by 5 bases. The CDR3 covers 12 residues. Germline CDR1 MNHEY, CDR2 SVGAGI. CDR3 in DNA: TGTGCCAGCAGTAAACGGGGGGACGAGCAGTACTTC. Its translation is CASSKRGDEQYF.

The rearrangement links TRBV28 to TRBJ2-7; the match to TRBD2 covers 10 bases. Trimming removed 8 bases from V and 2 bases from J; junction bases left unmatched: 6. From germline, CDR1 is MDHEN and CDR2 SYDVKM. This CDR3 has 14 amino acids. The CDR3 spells CASRQGTSAYEQYF. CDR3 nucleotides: TGTGCCAGCCGCCAAGGGACTAGCGCCTACGAGCAGTACTTC.

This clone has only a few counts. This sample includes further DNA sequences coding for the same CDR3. The DNA of the CDR3 is TGTGCCAGCAGTTACTCCACAGGGGGCGCCTACGAGCAGTACTTC. This sequence encodes CASSYSTGGAYEQYF. This chain uses TRBV6-5 with TRBJ2-7; 9 positions agree with TRBD1. The CDR3 contains 15 residues. Germline values: CDR1 MNHEY, CDR2 SVGAGI. J was trimmed by 2 bases and V by 0 bases; bases with no gene match: 2.